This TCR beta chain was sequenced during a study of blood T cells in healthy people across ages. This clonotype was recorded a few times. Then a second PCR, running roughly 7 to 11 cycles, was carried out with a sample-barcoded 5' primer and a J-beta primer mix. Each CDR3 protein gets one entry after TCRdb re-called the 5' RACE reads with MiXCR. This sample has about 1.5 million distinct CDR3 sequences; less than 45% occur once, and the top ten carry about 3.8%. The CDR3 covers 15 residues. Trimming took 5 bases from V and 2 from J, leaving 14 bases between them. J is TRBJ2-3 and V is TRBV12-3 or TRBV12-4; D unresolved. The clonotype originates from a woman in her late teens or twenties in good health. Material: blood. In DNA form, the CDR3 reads TGTGCCAGCAGTCGGATAGGCGGCTTCACAGATACGCAGTATTTT. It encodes CASSRIGGFTDTQYF.